One and the same sample provided the 4 T cell receptor beta chains below, sequenced in a study of Graves' ophthalmopathy and Graves' hyperthyroidism. RNA transcripts served as template for amplifying TCR beta CDR3 sequences. The authors performed first-round RT-PCR with HTBI primers and then a second-round multiplex PCR. Each CDR3 protein gets one entry after TCRdb re-called the multiplex PCR reads with MiXCR. The sample yields almost 400,000 distinct CDR3 sequences, around 20% seen once. Sequencing was performed on peripheral blood. These receptors all stem from a woman between 18 and 29 years old with Graves' ophthalmopathy.

This clonotype was picked up many times. The genes are TRBV7-2 and TRBJ2-7; 9 nucleotides match TRBD1. The CDR3 runs 14 residues. Trimming removed 5 bases from V and 5 bases from J; junction bases left unmatched: 7. Germline CDR1 SGHTA, CDR2 FQGNSA. CDR3 in amino acids: CASSHRDRVNEQYF. In DNA, the CDR3 is TGTGCCAGCAGCCACCGGGACAGGGTAAACGAGCAGTACTTC.

This clonotype was recorded at least ten times. The chain combines TRBV27 with TRBJ1-1; D unresolved. The CDR3 is made up of 15 amino acids. V lost 0 bases to trimming and J lost 1 base, with 9 bases between them. Germline-derived CDR1 and CDR2 are MNHEY and SMNVEV (reference sequence). CDR3 DNA sequence: TGTGCCAGCAGTTTATCGACGACGGGGAACACTGAAGCTTTCTTT. It is translated as CASSLSTTGNTEAFF.

This clonotype was seen many times. The chain carries TRBV28 and TRBJ1-1; D may be TRBD1 (5 bases). The V gene's germline CDR1 is MDHEN and CDR2 SYDVKM. Trimming took 3 bases from V and 4 from J, leaving 18 bases between them. This CDR3 spans 16 amino acids. CDR3: CASSFPRQGIGTEAFF. CDR3 DNA sequence: TGTGCCAGCAGTTTCCCCAGGCAGGGTATAGGCACTGAAGCTTTCTTT.

DNA for the CDR3: TGTGCCAGCACCGACAGGGAGGGTTATGGCTACACCTTC. Translating gives CASTDREGYGYTF. V and J are TRBV12-3 or TRBV12-4 and TRBJ1-2; 7 bases line up with TRBD1. V lost 7 bases to trimming and J lost 5 bases; unmatched junction nucleotides: 7. The CDR3 totals 13 residues.